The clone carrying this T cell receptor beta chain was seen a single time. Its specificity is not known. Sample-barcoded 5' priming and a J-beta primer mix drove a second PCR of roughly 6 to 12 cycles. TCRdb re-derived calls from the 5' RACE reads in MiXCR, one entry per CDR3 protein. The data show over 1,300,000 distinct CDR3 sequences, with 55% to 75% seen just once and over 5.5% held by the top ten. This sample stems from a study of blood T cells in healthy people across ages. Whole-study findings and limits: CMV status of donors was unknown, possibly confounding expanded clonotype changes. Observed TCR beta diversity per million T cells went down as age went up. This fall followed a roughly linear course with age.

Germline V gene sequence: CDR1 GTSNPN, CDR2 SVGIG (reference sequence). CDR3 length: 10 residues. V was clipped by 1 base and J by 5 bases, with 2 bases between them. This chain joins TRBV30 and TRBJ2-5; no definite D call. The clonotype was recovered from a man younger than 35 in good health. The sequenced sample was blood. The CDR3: CAWSDETQYF. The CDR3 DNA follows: TGTGCCTGGAGTGACGAGACCCAGTACTTC.